This section outlines one T cell receptor (beta chain) sequence together with its context. This clonotype showed up many times. Its binding antigen is unknown. The input lacks base qualities; no much larger clone sits a single base away. This specimen comes from a study of beta chain bispecific antibodies for T cell cancers (dated by TCRdb to the early 2020s). In terms of the full investigation: T cells from healthy donors were cocultured with T cell leukemia lines in the presence of bispecific antibodies, after which the depletion of each TRBV family was measured by TRBV sequencing of the surviving cells. Surface TRBV12 (TRBV12-3) was expressed on Jurkat cells, and surface TRBV5-5 was expressed on HPB-ALL cells. The paper as a whole reports these results and caveats: Cross-reactivity of the anti-TRBV5-5 antibody with TRBV5-6 was attributed to high sequence similarity between the two genes. Every sequenced sample was a mix of normal T cells and leukemia cell line cells, and most of the targeted TRBV signal originated from the leukemia cells instead of the normal T cells.

T cells were expanded from blood mononuclear cells with anti-CD3 antibody OKT3 or CD3/CD28 Dynabeads for two to three days. The culture conditions for expanded T cells were RPMI 1640 plus 10% fetal bovine serum, recombinant human IL-2 (about 100 IU/ml) and IL-7 (around 4.7 ng/ml). Each coculture mixed roughly 5 x 10^4 target cells and roughly 5 x 10^4 normal T cells with bispecific antibody in around 98 ul and was incubated at 37 degrees C for 17 hours. Every bispecific antibody was made of two single-chain variable fragments, expressed in a single-chain diabody format carrying a His tag. Healthy human donors supplied the effector T cells, with peripheral blood mononuclear cells isolated from leukapheresis samples using Ficoll density gradient centrifugation. The CDR3 holds 16 amino acids from the cysteine to the phenylalanine. CDR3 DNA is the only sequence kept; it has 48 bases, read in frame from the first base. Per the germline V gene (reference sequence), SEHNR is the CDR1 and FQNEAQ is the CDR2. V drops 2 bases and J drops 3 bases, leaving 14 bases in between.

The libraries included unique molecular identifier barcodes, and the barcodes were used to quantify clonotypes. Qiagen AllPrep DNA/RNA Micro kits were used to isolate total RNA, and an Agilent TapeStation was used to check RNA quality. TCR beta libraries were built by 5' RACE: cDNA synthesis followed by two PCR steps using TCR beta constant-region gene-specific primers. Sequencing of the TCR beta libraries was performed on an Illumina MiSeq platform. In the paper's pipeline: Reads were processed with MIGEC, MiXCR and VDJtools. Clonotype frequency was calculated as the fraction of unique molecular identifiers assigned to a given clonotype among all unique molecular identifiers in the sample. Nonfunctional TRBV genes listed as pseudogenes or open reading frames in IMGT, such as TRBV1, TRBV12-1 and TRBV21, were excluded. In-frame beta chains were kept once TCRdb had trimmed the public reads at Q25 with fastp and called clones with MiXCR. For every CDR3 protein sequence, its rows merge into one entry that carries the most common genes and DNA. TCRdb, rather than the study authors, made the V and J calls. The sample contains tens of thousands of distinct CDR3 sequences, around 2.4% of them found a single time. 30% to 35% of the sample is in the top ten clones.

The clonotype comes from a human donor in good health. Some clones in this sample may be carry-over from other donors' samples. In this chain, TRBV7-9 is recombined with TRBJ2-1; matching of 5 bases hints at TRBD2 as the D gene. The sequenced sample was healthy donor T cells cultured with leukemia cells. The CDR3 region: CASSLTAGIHYNEQFF. The nucleotide sequence is TGTGCCAGCAGCTTAACAGCCGGGATCCACTACAATGAGCAGTTCTTC.